The 5 T cell receptor beta chains reported below all come from one sample, sequenced in a study of blood T cells in healthy people across ages. A sample-barcoded 5' primer and a J-beta primer mix were used in a second PCR of roughly 6 to 11 cycles. TCRdb reanalysed the 5' RACE reads using MiXCR and keeps one entry per CDR3 protein. The table records 550,000 to 600,000 distinct CDR3 sequences, 27% of them present only once. Sequencing input: blood. The receptors derive from a woman in her 70s in good health.

The chain is built from TRBV12-3 or TRBV12-4 and TRBJ2-1, with D possibly TRBD2 on 5 matching bases. Trimming stripped 5 bases from V and 4 bases from J, with 18 bases between. The CDR3 covers 16 residues. The CDR3 coding sequence is TGTGCCAGCAGTCGATCGACTAACGGGAATTACAATGAGCAGTTCTTC. As protein: CASSRSTNGNYNEQFF.

The chain is built from TRBV7-2 and TRBJ2-7, with D possibly matching TRBD2 (5 bases). V gave up 5 bases and J gave up 3 bases, with 14 bases separating them. CDR1 and CDR2 from the germline V gene are SGHTA and FQGNSA. This CDR3 has 14 residues. CDR3 nucleotide sequence: TGTGCCAGCAGCCCGCGGCGGGCCTACTACGAGCAGTACTTC. It yields the protein CASSPRRAYYEQYF.

A few counts support this clonotype. V usage is TRBV3-1 and J usage is TRBJ2-1, with 8 bases matching TRBD2. The germline V gene encodes CDR1 LGHDT and CDR2 YNNKEL (reference sequence). V was pared by 4 bases and J by 4 bases, with 12 bases of the junction left unmatched. The CDR3 extends over 17 amino acids. Here the CDR3 DNA reads TGTGCCAGCAGCCCCTCCCATGGAGCGGGGGAATACAATGAGCAGTTCTTC. Residues: CASSPSHGAGEYNEQFF.

There are many counts of this clonotype. The chain uses TRBV15 and TRBJ2-5; D unresolved. Trimming stripped 1 base from V and 5 bases from J, with 8 bases between. The CDR3 is made up of 13 amino acids. The germline gives CDR1 LNHNV, CDR2 YYDKDF (reference sequence). CDR3: CATSRAPQETQYF. The CDR3 nucleotides read TGTGCCACCAGCAGAGCACCCCAGGAGACCCAGTACTTC.

The chain has TRBV14 and TRBJ2-5; 12 positions match TRBD2. The V gene end was trimmed by 4 bases and the J gene end by 2 bases; junction bases not matched to a gene: 11. The CDR3 contains 18 residues. Germline CDR1 is SGHDN and CDR2 is FVKESK. Written as DNA, the CDR3 is TGTGCCAGCAGCCTTCGACTAGCGGGGGTCTCCGTTCAAGAGACCCAGTACTTC. This encodes CASSLRLAGVSVQETQYF.